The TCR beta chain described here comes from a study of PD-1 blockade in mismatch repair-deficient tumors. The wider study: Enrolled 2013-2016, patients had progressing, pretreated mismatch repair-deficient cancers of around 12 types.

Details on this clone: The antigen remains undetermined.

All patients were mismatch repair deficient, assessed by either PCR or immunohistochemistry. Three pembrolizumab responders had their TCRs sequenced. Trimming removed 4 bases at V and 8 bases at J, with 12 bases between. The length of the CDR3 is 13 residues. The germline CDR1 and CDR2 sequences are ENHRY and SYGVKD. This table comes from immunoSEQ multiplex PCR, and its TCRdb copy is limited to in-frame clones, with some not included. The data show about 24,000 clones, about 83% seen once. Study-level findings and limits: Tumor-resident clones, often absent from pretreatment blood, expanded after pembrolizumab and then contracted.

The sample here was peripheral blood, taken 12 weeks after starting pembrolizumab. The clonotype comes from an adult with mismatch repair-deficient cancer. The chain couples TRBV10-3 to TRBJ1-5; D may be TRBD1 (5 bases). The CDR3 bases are TGTGCCATCAGTGGGGACCAGGTGGAGCCCCAGCATTTT. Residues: CAISGDQVEPQHF.